This TCR beta chain was recorded in a study of control samples from healthy donors and cancer patients. This CDR3 spans 17 amino acids. CDR1 is SGDLS and CDR2 is YYNGEE in the germline V gene. V was clipped by 4 bases and J by 0 bases, with 14 bases between them. Clones were read by immunoSEQ multiplex PCR, and TCRdb kept only the in-frame ones, dropping some. Of roughly 89,000 clones in the sample, 90% to 95% were seen once. The chain joins TRBV9 to TRBJ2-6, with TRBD1 as a possible D gene (6 bases). This TCR was recovered from a man aged 50-59 years in good health. Input material: blood. The DNA of the CDR3 is TGTGCCAGCAGCTTCCAGGGGTCCTTCTCTGGGGCCAACGTCCTGACTTTC. Residues: CASSFQGSFSGANVLTF.